These 21 T cell receptor beta chains were all obtained from the same sample, sequenced in a study of blood T cell repertoires in COVID-19 (dated by TCRdb to the early 2020s). The library relied on the immunoSEQ multiplex PCR assay. Drawn from immuneACCESS, this table holds only the in-frame rearrangements with V and J called that TCRdb kept. Clones are partly lost; checked studies trace under half to an unresolved V gene and leave the rest unexplained. Present in this sample are 350,000 to 400,000 clones, under 90% of which were seen just once. The ten largest account for 1.7% of the sample. Material for sequencing was PBMCs or T cells enriched from blood (not recorded which). The receptor set was obtained from a woman aged 25 to 39 who had recovered from COVID-19.

This clone has just a few counts. The chain has TRBV30 and TRBJ1-1; no clear D gene. The CDR3 totals 11 residues. Germline values: CDR1 GTSNPN, CDR2 SVGIG (reference sequence). V was pared by 2 bases and J by 2 bases, with 3 bases between. The CDR3 DNA sequence: TGTGCCTGGAGTTTAAACACTGAAGCTTTCTTT. It is translated as CAWSLNTEAFF.

This clone has a handful of counts. V usage is TRBV7-9 and J usage is TRBJ1-3, with D hard to call. The CDR3 has 11 amino acids. Trimming pared 8 bases from V and 8 bases from J, leaving 10 bases between. Per the germline V gene, CDR1 is SEHNR and CDR2 is FQNEAQ (reference sequence). The CDR3 is CASLSPDTIYF. In DNA, the CDR3 is TGTGCCAGCTTATCTCCGGACACCATATATTTT.

V usage is TRBV7-8 and J usage is TRBJ2-5; 7 bases line up with TRBD2. The CDR3 has 15 residues. Germline V lookup: CDR1 SGHVS, CDR2 FQNEAQ. Unmatched junction bases numbered 11, after V lost 5 bases and J lost 5 bases. This CDR3 reads CASSQFTPGGETQYF. DNA of the CDR3: TGTGCCAGCAGCCAGTTTACCCCCGGGGGGGAGACCCAGTACTTC.

The chain links TRBV5-1 to TRBJ1-1; 7 bases align to TRBD1. The CDR3 has 12 amino acids. J lost 12 bases, V lost 4 bases, and 9 bases had no gene match. CDR1 is SGHRS and CDR2 is YFSETQ in the germline V gene. The CDR3 coding sequence is TGCGCCAGCAGCACAAGACAGGGTTGGCCTTTCTTT. Protein: CASSTRQGWPFF.

The J gene is TRBJ2-4, the V gene TRBV5-8; no clear D. V was trimmed by 7 bases and J by 4 bases, leaving 9 bases between them. Germline values: CDR1 SGHTS, CDR2 YDEGEE. This CDR3 has 12 amino acids. The CDR3, as DNA: TGTGCCAGCGATCGGTGGAAAAACATTCAGTACTTC. As protein: CASDRWKNIQYF.

J is TRBJ2-7 and V is TRBV7-3, with D perhaps TRBD2 (5 bases). V shed 3 bases and J shed 5 bases, with 11 bases lying between them. Germline-derived CDR1 and CDR2 are SGHTA and FQGTGA. The CDR3 loop spans 13 amino acids. CDR3 protein: CASSLGEGHEQYF. CDR3 bases: TGTGCCAGCAGCTTGGGAGAAGGGCACGAGCAGTACTTC. Looking up the rest from reference TRBV7-3 and TRBJ2-7 gives the full variable domain: GAGVSQTPSNKVTEKGKYVELRCDPISGHTALYWYRQSLGQGPEFLIYFQGTGAADDSGLPNDRFFAVRPEGSVSTLKIQRTERGDSAVYLCASSLGEGHEQYFGPGTRLTVT.

This clone appeared once. V usage is TRBV7-9 and J usage is TRBJ1-2; D not certain. V was trimmed by 4 bases and J by 5 bases, leaving 14 bases between them. This CDR3 is 14 amino acids long. Germline V CDR1 and CDR2: SEHNR, FQNEAQ (reference sequence). The CDR3 DNA follows: TGTGCCAGCAGCTCCTCGGGGTCCGGGTATGGCTACACCTTC. Protein: CASSSSGSGYGYTF.

This chain links TRBV21-1 with TRBJ1-5. TRBV21-1 is given as a pseudogene. The CDR3 runs 14 residues. For the CDR3, the DNA is TGTGCCAGCAGCAAAGCGAGGCGGGATCAGCCCCAGCATTTT. Residues: CASSKARRDQPQHF.

In this sample, this clone turned up once. DNA of the CDR3: TGTGCCAGCAGTTTCGGCGCGGGAGGAGGTGAGACCCAGTACTTC. This codes for CASSFGAGGGETQYF. This chain uses TRBV27 with TRBJ2-5; 8 nucleotides match TRBD2. The V and J ends lost 3 bases and 5 bases, in that order; junction bases with no gene match: 8. CDR3 length equals 15 residues. Germline-derived CDR1 and CDR2 are MNHEY and SMNVEV (reference sequence).

This clone was detected only once. J is TRBJ2-5 and V is TRBV7-3, with 7 bases identical to TRBD1. Germline-derived CDR1 and CDR2 are SGHTA and FQGTGA. This CDR3 has 13 amino acids. Trimming took 2 bases from V and 5 from J; bases not matched to a gene: 2. CDR3 protein: CASSLQGDETQYF. Written as DNA, the CDR3 is TGTGCCAGCAGCTTACAGGGGGACGAGACCCAGTACTTC. Combining the CDR3 with reference TRBV7-3 and TRBJ2-5 gives the whole variable domain GAGVSQTPSNKVTEKGKYVELRCDPISGHTALYWYRQSLGQGPEFLIYFQGTGAADDSGLPNDRFFAVRPEGSVSTLKIQRTERGDSAVYLCASSLQGDETQYFGPGTRLLVL.

The rearrangement uses TRBV6-5 and TRBJ2-7, with D perhaps matching TRBD1 (6 bases). V was cut by 3 bases and J by 2 bases, with 11 bases left in between. Germline values: CDR1 MNHEY, CDR2 SVGAGI. This CDR3 contains 14 residues. CDR3 amino acids: CASSYGQSPYEQYF. The CDR3 DNA reads TGTGCCAGCAGTTATGGACAGAGCCCCTACGAGCAGTACTTC.

V usage is TRBV5-1 and J usage is TRBJ2-3, with 10 bases aligning to TRBD1. The germline V gene encodes CDR1 SGHRS and CDR2 YFSETQ. V gave up 4 bases and J gave up 6 bases; unmatched junction bases: 8. There are 15 residues in the CDR3. The CDR3 loop is CASSAGTGVSDTQYF. CDR3 DNA: TGCGCCAGCAGCGCCGGGACAGGGGTTTCCGATACGCAGTATTTT.

The genes are TRBV11-2 and TRBJ2-7; TRBD2 aligns across 8 bases. With V trimmed by 1 base and J by 2 bases, 4 bases remained unmatched. The germline CDR1 and CDR2 sequences are SGHAT and FQNNGV. CDR3 length equals 15 residues. The CDR3 loop is CASSLVSSGPYEQYF. The DNA for the CDR3 is TGTGCCAGCAGCTTAGTATCTAGCGGGCCCTACGAGCAGTACTTC.

On this clone itself: An end of the junction does not agree with germline; a read error may underlie this. This rearrangement joins TRBV28 to TRBJ2-5; D is perhaps TRBD2 (6 bases). Per germline, CDR1 MDHEN and CDR2 SYDVKM. This CDR3 has 14 residues. The DNA for the CDR3 is TGTGCCAGCAGCACGGGCGGGGACGAGGGACCGGAGAACTTC. Encoded protein: CASSTGGDEGPENF.

This rearrangement joins TRBV7-2 to TRBJ1-4; 10 bases are a match to TRBD1. Germline CDR1 reads SGHTA; CDR2 reads FQGNSA. This CDR3 has 15 residues. V lost 6 bases to trimming and J lost 7 bases; unmatched junction nucleotides: 8. Written as DNA, the CDR3 is TGTGCCAGCAGTCGACAGGGGGCCTTAGGTGAAAAACTGTTTTTT. Translating it yields CASSRQGALGEKLFF. The full variable domain, in which reference TRBV7-2 and TRBJ1-4 provide the parts outside the CDR3, is GAGVSQSPSNKVTEKGKDVELRCDPISGHTALYWYRQSLGQGLEFLIYFQGNSAPDKSGLPSDRFSAERTGGSVSTLTIQRTQQEDSAVYLCASSRQGALGEKLFFGSGTQLSVL.

CDR3 in DNA: TGTGCCAGCAGCTTGAGTCTATGGACAGAAAGGAACACTGAAGCTTTCTTT. Its translation is CASSLSLWTERNTEAFF. The V gene is TRBV5-8, the J gene TRBJ1-1; tentative D call: TRBD1 (6 bases). Looked up from germline, CDR1 is SGHTS and CDR2 is YDEGEE. The length of the CDR3 is 17 residues. V lost 1 base, J lost 1 base, and 17 bases lay in between.

The genes are TRBV5-1 and TRBJ2-7; TRBD2 matches at 14 bases. The CDR3 is made up of 14 amino acids. After removal of 7 bases from V and 12 bases from J, the junction contained 12 bases not matched to a gene. The germline gives CDR1 SGHRS, CDR2 YFSETQ. The CDR3 nucleotides are TGCGCCAGCTGGGGAGGGACTAGCGGGAGTCGGTGGTACTTC. Translation gives CASWGGTSGSRWYF.

As for this clone: No conserved phenylalanine or tryptophan ends this CDR3, so it is likely a read error. The chain combines TRBV19 with TRBJ1-2, with D perhaps TRBD1 (6 bases). V was shortened by 6 bases and J by 6 bases, with 17 bases between the two germline ends. The germline gives CDR1 LNHDA, CDR2 SQIVND (reference sequence). The CDR3 contains 14 residues. The CDR3 is CASSPRAGVDGYTL. DNA of the CDR3: TGTGCCAGTAGCCCCCGGGCAGGGGTGGATGGCTACACCCTC.

The chain is built from TRBV4-1 and TRBJ2-7, with D possibly matching TRBD1 (6 bases). The germline CDR1 and CDR2 sequences are MGHRA and YSYEKL. This CDR3 contains 15 residues. The V end was cut by 4 bases, the J end by 3 bases, with 16 bases between. In DNA form, the CDR3 reads TGCGCCAGCAGCCGAGACAGGTCGAGAAGCTACGAGCAGTACTTC. Translation: CASSRDRSRSYEQYF.

J is TRBJ2-7 and V is TRBV3-1 (or the pseudogene TRBV3-2), with TRBD1 matching over 8 bases. The CDR3 extends over 15 amino acids. The ends lost 4 bases at V and 4 bases at J; junction bases unmatched: 9. Germline V CDR1 and CDR2: LGHDT, YNNKEL (reference sequence). The CDR3 loop reads CASSRKAGGFYEQYF. Written as DNA, the CDR3 is TGTGCCAGCAGCCGGAAGGCAGGGGGCTTTTACGAGCAGTACTTC.

This clone showed up just once. The genes are TRBV28 and TRBJ2-7; tentatively, D is TRBD2 (6 bases). CDR1 MDHEN and CDR2 SYDVKM come from the germline V gene. This CDR3 comprises 17 residues. Trimming cost V 6 bases and J 0 bases, with 21 bases left between them. CDR3 residues: CASSLGRREKDSYEQYF. CDR3 DNA: TGTGCCAGCAGCCTAGGGCGGAGGGAGAAGGACTCCTACGAGCAGTACTTC.